Listed here are 32 T cell receptor beta chains from one sample, sequenced in a study of early T cells in non-severe SARS-CoV-2 infection. One entry per CDR3 protein results from TCRdb running MiXCR on the 5' RACE reads. Altogether tens of thousands of distinct CDR3 sequences are present, roughly 4.5% being singletons, with the ten largest covering about 5.4%. What was sequenced was whole blood. The receptor source for this set is an adult who was a healthcare worker with PCR-confirmed SARS-CoV-2 infection or an uninfected control (not recorded which).

This clonotype was picked up many times. The chain uses TRBV5-1 and TRBJ2-2; D might be TRBD1 (6 bases). Trimming stripped 4 bases from V and 4 bases from J, with 14 bases between. Germline-derived CDR1 and CDR2 are SGHRS and YFSETQ. The length of the CDR3 is 15 residues. The DNA of the CDR3 is TGCGCCAGCAGCCGTGAGGCCAGGGGCACCGGGGAGCTGTTTTTT. Its translation: CASSREARGTGELFF.

This clonotype was observed at least ten times. The V and J genes are TRBV7-3 and TRBJ1-6; TRBD1 might be the D (5 bases). Between the trimmed V and J ends, which lost 5 bases and 0 bases, there was a span of 11 bases. Germline V gene data show CDR1 as SGHTA and CDR2 as FQGTGA. This CDR3 is 16 amino acids long. CDR3 coding DNA: TGTGCCAGCAGCGCCCAGGGAAGCTCCTATAATTCACCCCTCCACTTT. This encodes CASSAQGSSYNSPLHF.

The CDR3 region is CASSLRTETGELFF. CDR3 DNA sequence: TGTGCCAGCAGCTTAAGGACAGAAACCGGGGAGCTGTTTTTT. The chain joins TRBV7-6 to TRBJ2-2, with D possibly matching TRBD1 (6 bases). CDR3 length: 14 amino acids. The V end lost 2 bases, the J end lost 5 bases, and 9 bases lay between the germline ends. Per germline, CDR1 SGHVS and CDR2 FNYEAQ.

This clonotype was picked up many times. This chain links TRBV20-1 with TRBJ2-5, with 13 bases lining up with TRBD2. Germline V lookup: CDR1 DFQATT, CDR2 SNEGSKA (reference sequence). The CDR3 consists of 16 residues. After removal of 4 bases from V and 2 bases from J, the junction contained 7 bases not matched to a gene. Written as DNA, the CDR3 is TGCAGTGCTAACCCCGCACTAGCGGGGGGGCAAGAGACCCAGTACTTC. The encoded protein is CSANPALAGGQETQYF.

By sample fraction, this clonotype is medium-sized. The chain combines TRBV28 with TRBJ2-1, with D tentatively TRBD1 (6 bases). Germline V gives CDR1 MDHEN, CDR2 SYDVKM. CDR3 length equals 13 residues. Trimming shortened V by 10 bases and J by 5 bases, and 15 bases separated the two germline ends. CDR3 in DNA: TGTGCCACCCTAAGGTCAGGGGACAATGAGCAGTTCTTC. This translates into CATLRSGDNEQFF.

Here the CDR3 DNA reads TGTGCCAGCGAGTTGATCCGCGTTCCGGGGCTCGGCGGGGAGCTGTTTTTT. Its translation is CASELIRVPGLGGELFF. This chain joins TRBV18 and TRBJ2-2; D tentatively reads TRBD1 or TRBD2 (5 bases each). From germline, CDR1 is KGHSH and CDR2 LQKENI. Trimming took 8 bases from V and 7 from J, leaving 26 bases between them. The CDR3 runs to 17 residues.

In DNA form, the CDR3 reads TGCAGCGCCAAAGGAGGCCGGAGAGGGGAGGAAGAGACCCAGTACTTC. Translated: CSAKGGRRGEEETQYF. The gene calls are TRBV20-1 and TRBJ2-5; perhaps TRBD2 as D (6 bases). The CDR3 is 16 residues long. The germline V gene has CDR1 DFQATT and CDR2 SNEGSKA (reference sequence).

Many counts were recorded for this clonotype. This CDR3 reads CAIRLGLASSYNEQFF. DNA of the CDR3: TGTGCCATCAGGCTGGGACTAGCGAGCTCCTACAATGAGCAGTTCTTC. The chain is built from TRBV10-3 and TRBJ2-1; 10 positions match TRBD2. Germline V CDR1 and CDR2: ENHRY, SYGVKD. V shed 6 bases, J shed 0 bases, and the junction held 5 bases outside the gene matches. The CDR3 is 16 residues long.

This chain connects TRBV5-6 to TRBJ2-7; D perhaps matches TRBD2 (5 bases). Trimming stripped 4 bases from V and 2 bases from J, with 10 bases between. In germline, CDR1 is SGHDT, CDR2 YYEEEE. This CDR3 region has 13 residues. CDR3 amino acids: CASSTPGAYEQYF. CDR3 DNA sequence: TGTGCCAGCAGCACCCCCGGGGCCTACGAGCAGTACTTC.

There are many counts of this clonotype. The V gene is TRBV7-9, the J gene TRBJ1-5; D is ambiguous. Trimming removed 1 base from V and 8 bases from J, with 9 bases in between. The CDR3 loop spans 13 amino acids. Germline values: CDR1 SEHNR, CDR2 FQNEAQ (reference sequence). The CDR3 nucleotides are TGTGCCAGCAGCTTAGGCGAAGGGAAGCCCCAGCATTTT. Residues: CASSLGEGKPQHF.

This clonotype was observed at least ten times. At one of its ends the junction is not consistent with the germline gene, which may arise from a read error. The chain combines TRBV19 with TRBJ1-5; maybe TRBD1 (6 bases). Germline V gene sequence: CDR1 LNHDA, CDR2 SQIVND (reference sequence). This CDR3 has 15 amino acids. The CDR3 protein is CASTPGQTDNPPQHF. CDR3 in DNA: TGTGCCAGTACCCCAGGACAGACCGACAATCCGCCCCAGCATTTT.

This clonotype was found many times. The rearrangement joins TRBV10-3 to TRBJ2-1, with 7 bases identical to TRBD2. The CDR3 contains 18 residues. Trimming at V came to 3 bases and at J to 8 bases, leaving 19 bases not matched to a gene. The germline V gene has CDR1 ENHRY and CDR2 SYGVKD. The DNA for the CDR3 is TGTGCCATCAGTGACCCAAATCGACCTAGCGGCAATCTCCATGAGCAGTTCTTC. Its protein is CAISDPNRPSGNLHEQFF.

This clonotype was observed at least ten times. The genes are TRBV20-1 and TRBJ1-1, with 9 bases identical to TRBD1. Trimming cost V 5 bases and J 5 bases; bases outside gene matches: 9. Germline V gene lookup returns CDR1 DFQATT and CDR2 SNEGSKA (reference sequence). The CDR3 covers 14 residues. The CDR3 sequence is CSAASTGGETEAFF. The CDR3 bases are TGCAGTGCTGCCTCGACAGGGGGTGAGACTGAAGCTTTCTTT.

Many counts were recorded for this clonotype. The chain couples TRBV18 to TRBJ2-1; D uncertain. Germline V gene sequence: CDR1 KGHSH, CDR2 LQKENI. CDR3 length: 15 amino acids. V gave up 2 bases and J gave up 5 bases, with 13 bases separating them. Here the CDR3 reads CASSPTPPLDNEQFF. As DNA, the CDR3 is TGTGCCAGCTCACCAACACCTCCCCTAGACAATGAGCAGTTCTTC.

Ten or more counts support this clonotype. The J gene is TRBJ2-1, the V gene TRBV6-5, with unresolved D. Trimming stripped 1 base from V and 10 bases from J, with 5 bases between. The CDR3 has 11 amino acids. Germline CDR1 is MNHEY and CDR2 is SVGAGI. In DNA form, the CDR3 reads TGTGCCAGCAGTTACTTCGAAGAGCAGTTCTTC. Translating gives CASSYFEEQFF.

This clonotype was observed at least ten times. The chain combines TRBV4-3 with TRBJ2-1; TRBD1 matches at 10 bases. V was clipped by 4 bases and J by 5 bases; unmatched bases: 2. CDR3 size: 14 residues. Germline V lookup: CDR1 LGHNA, CDR2 YSLEER. CDR3 nucleotides: TGCGCCAGCAGCCGCGGACAGGGGGACAATGAGCAGTTCTTC. As protein: CASSRGQGDNEQFF.

This clonotype was counted only a few times. The chain uses TRBV5-1 and TRBJ1-1; D perhaps matches TRBD1 (5 bases). The CDR3 has 13 residues. V lost 0 bases, J lost 5 bases, and 8 bases lay in between. Germline V gene data show CDR1 as SGHRS and CDR2 as YFSETQ. The DNA of the CDR3 is TGCGCCAGCAGCTTGGGGGGGTTAACTGAAGCTTTCTTT. Translating it yields CASSLGGLTEAFF.

In the case of this clonotype: This may come from a read error, since a much larger clone is one base off. J is TRBJ1-6 and V is TRBV2; no definite D call. The CDR3 runs to 12 residues. Germline-derived CDR1 and CDR2 are SNHLY and FYNNEI. CDR3 coding DNA: TGTGTCAGCCAGGACCCAAATTCACCCCTCCACTTT. Translated: CVSQDPNSPLHF.

This clonotype has a count of ten or more. The chain links TRBV19 to TRBJ2-5; 16 positions agree with TRBD2. This CDR3 has 19 residues. After removal of 5 bases from V and 6 bases from J, the junction contained 15 bases not matched to a gene. Germline V gene sequence: CDR1 LNHDA, CDR2 SQIVND (reference sequence). The CDR3 coding sequence is TGTGCCAGTAGTCCAAAGACAGGGACTAGCGGGGGGGCCGTAAAGACCCAGTACTTC. This codes for CASSPKTGTSGGAVKTQYF.

Ten or more counts support this clonotype. The V and J genes are TRBV30 and TRBJ2-5, with 12 bases fitting TRBD2. CDR1 and CDR2 (germline): GTSNPN, SVGIG (reference sequence). J gave up 2 bases and V 5 bases, and 0 bases lay outside the gene matches. CDR3 length: 13 amino acids. The CDR3 protein is CAWGLAGQETQYF. CDR3 DNA: TGTGCCTGGGGACTAGCGGGACAAGAGACCCAGTACTTC.

This clonotype was counted at least ten times. The rearrangement joins TRBV10-2 to TRBJ1-6, with 10 nucleotides matching TRBD1. Per the germline V gene, CDR1 is WSHSY and CDR2 is SAAADI. The CDR3 has 14 residues. Trimming removed 8 bases from V and 5 bases from J; junction bases left unmatched: 3. The CDR3: CASGQGGDNSPLHF. The CDR3 DNA reads as TGCGCCAGCGGACAGGGGGGAGATAATTCACCCCTCCACTTT.

This clonotype was counted a few times. The genes are TRBV2 and TRBJ2-5; 8 bases are shared with TRBD2. Trimming cost V 6 bases and J 5 bases; bases outside gene matches: 8. The CDR3 has 14 residues. Germline V lookup: CDR1 SNHLY, CDR2 FYNNEI. CDR3 in DNA: TGTGCCAGCAGGGGAGGACTAGCTTGGGAGACCCAGTACTTC. This gives the protein CASRGGLAWETQYF.

This clonotype has a count of ten or more. This chain connects TRBV12-3 or TRBV12-4 to TRBJ1-6; TRBD1 matches at 9 bases. The trim removed 5 bases at V and 8 bases at J, leaving 7 bases unmatched. The CDR3 runs 15 residues. CDR3 loop: CASSQEGQGDSPLHF. DNA for the CDR3: TGTGCCAGCAGTCAAGAGGGACAGGGCGATTCACCCCTCCACTTT.

In its sample, this clonotype was seen many times. The chain couples TRBV10-3 to TRBJ1-6, with TRBD1 identical over 7 bases. The CDR3 totals 15 residues. Germline V gene sequence: CDR1 ENHRY, CDR2 SYGVKD. J gave up 7 bases and V 6 bases, and 9 bases lay outside the gene matches. The CDR3 DNA reads TGTGCCATCAGGGACTCAGGGGGAGGAAATTCACCCCTCCACTTT. Amino acid sequence: CAIRDSGGGNSPLHF.

This clonotype was seen many times. The genes are TRBV10-3 and TRBJ2-7; 8 bases match TRBD1. The J segment lost 5 bases and the V segment lost 11 bases, leaving 11 bases of the junction unmatched. This CDR3 has 13 residues. Germline assignment: CDR1 ENHRY and CDR2 SYGVKD. This chain's CDR3 is CAVMTGTGNEQYF. The CDR3 bases are TGTGCCGTGATGACCGGGACAGGAAACGAGCAGTACTTC.

At least ten counts were recorded for this clonotype. This chain links TRBV5-4 with TRBJ1-3; D is undetermined. Between the trimmed V and J ends, which lost 4 bases and 4 bases, there was a span of 12 bases. The CDR3 is 14 amino acids. CDR1 and CDR2 from the germline V gene are SGHNT and YYREEE (reference sequence). CDR3 nucleotide sequence: TGTGCCAGCAGCCCGGGCGGGTACGGAAACACCATATATTTT. Translation: CASSPGGYGNTIYF.

This clonotype occurred many times. The J gene is TRBJ1-2, the V gene TRBV7-2; D not resolved. This CDR3 spans 14 amino acids. From germline, CDR1 is SGHTA and CDR2 FQGNSA. The V end was cut by 2 bases, the J end by 2 bases, with 9 bases between. The CDR3 region is CASSLWSDNYGYTF. CDR3 DNA: TGTGCCAGCAGCTTATGGTCGGACAACTATGGCTACACCTTC.

This clonotype was seen many times. The genes are TRBV7-9 and TRBJ2-1, with D possibly being TRBD1 (8 bases). V was cut by 4 bases and J by 8 bases, with 12 bases left in between. The germline gives CDR1 SEHNR, CDR2 FQNEAQ (reference sequence). The length of the CDR3 is 13 residues. The CDR3, as DNA: TGTGCCAGCAGCTGGACAGGGAGGGATGAGCAGTTCTTC. Translation: CASSWTGRDEQFF.

This clonotype was found many times. The chain employs TRBV9 and TRBJ1-6; the D gene is possibly TRBD1 (5 bases). There are 15 residues in the CDR3. V lost 3 bases and J 8 bases, leaving 15 bases between the germline ends. The germline V gene has CDR1 SGDLS and CDR2 YYNGEE. The CDR3, as DNA: TGTGCCAGCAGCGGAGGGAGGCAGGGACATTCACCCCTCCACTTT. Translated: CASSGGRQGHSPLHF.

This clonotype was observed many times. The genes are TRBV10-3 and TRBJ2-4, with 8 bases matching TRBD1. This CDR3 contains 17 residues. Germline CDR1 and CDR2: ENHRY and SYGVKD. J lost 0 bases, V lost 3 bases, and 7 bases had no gene match. The CDR3 DNA follows: TGTGCCATCAGTGAACCAAAGCAGGGGGCAGCCAAAAACATTCAGTACTTC. Residues: CAISEPKQGAAKNIQYF.

A word on this clonotype: Possible read error: a much larger clone is one base away. The chain links TRBV20-1 to TRBJ2-1; 7 bases fit TRBD2. CDR3 length: 14 amino acids. Germline CDR1 is DFQATT and CDR2 is SNEGSKA (reference sequence). The CDR3, as DNA: TGCGGCACTTCCCGGGACTACCGTGACAATGAGCAGTTCTTC. Protein product: CGTSRDYRDNEQFF.

CDR3 region: CASSVRDNHEQYF. The CDR3 DNA reads TGTGCCAGCAGCGTACGGGACAATCACGAGCAGTACTTC. The rearrangement joins TRBV7-9 to TRBJ2-7, with a weak D call TRBD1 (6 bases). The CDR3 sequence is 13 residues long. Germline CDR1 is SEHNR and CDR2 is FQNEAQ (reference sequence). The V end lost 5 bases, the J end lost 5 bases, and 13 bases lay between the germline ends. The full variable domain, in which reference TRBV7-9 and TRBJ2-7 provide the parts outside the CDR3, is DTGVSQNPRHKITKRGQNVTFRCDPISEHNRLYWYRQTLGQGPEFLTYFQNEAQLEKSRLLSDRFSAERPKGSFSTLEIQRTEQGDSAMYLCASSVRDNHEQYFGPGTRLTVT.